This T cell receptor (beta chain) was captured by sequencing in a study of T cell changes during pregnancy in multiple sclerosis. The ends lost 1 base at V and 1 base at J; junction bases unmatched: 7. Germline CDR1 and CDR2: MGHRA and YSYEKL. This CDR3 region has 17 residues. TCRdb keeps only in-frame clones here, not all; method: immunoSEQ multiplex PCR. Of some 42,000 clones listed, approximately 94% are singletons. The TCR sequence derives from a female donor with multiple sclerosis, enrolled in a pregnancy study. V and J are TRBV4-1 and TRBJ2-7, with 10 positions matching TRBD2. The input for sequencing was CD4+ T cells from peripheral blood mononuclear cells, taken in the third trimester of pregnancy. In DNA, the CDR3 is TGCGCCAGCAGCCAAGTGGAGTCTAGCGGGGGTTCCTACGAGCAGTACTTC. Translating gives CASSQVESSGGSYEQYF.